These T cell receptor beta chains were read from a single sample in a study of spatial heterogeneity in lung cancer. In TCRdb, the 5' RACE reads were re-called with MiXCR into one record per CDR3 protein. In the table there are more than 2,500 distinct CDR3 sequences, approximately 7% of which are singletons. Specimen: lung tumor tissue, collected at surgery. The receptor source for this set is a female donor with early-stage non-small cell lung cancer. The CDR3 runs from the conserved cysteine through the conserved F or W. Fields, in order: D gene, J gene, V gene, clone size, CDR3 DNA, CDR3 protein. The D gene is left open where the match is weak. Clone size is stated in some rows and not others, as once, few, many or a class when expanded.

d_call: NA; j_call: TRBJ1-4; v_call: TRBV15; clone_size: medium-sized; cdr3_nt: TGTGCCACCAGCACTACCCAGGGGAAGAATGAAAAACTGTTTTTT; cdr3_aa: CATSTTQGKNEKLFF
d_call: NA; j_call: TRBJ1-2; v_call: TRBV11-2; clone_size: medium-sized; cdr3_nt: TGTGCCAGCAGCTTAGACCCGGGGGCGGGTTGGGCTAACTATGGCTACACCTTC; cdr3_aa: CASSLDPGAGWANYGYTF
d_call: NA; j_call: TRBJ1-5; v_call: TRBV21-1; clone_size: medium-sized; cdr3_nt: TGTGCCAGCAGCAAAGGGGGAGTCAGCCTCAATAGCAATCAGCCCCAGCATTTT; cdr3_aa: CASSKGGVSLNSNQPQHF
d_call: NA; j_call: TRBJ2-5; v_call: TRBV20-1; clone_size: medium-sized; cdr3_nt: TGCAGTGCTAGAGCCTGGGGAGCAGAGACCCAGTACTTC; cdr3_aa: CSARAWGAETQYF
d_call: TRBD1; j_call: TRBJ2-7; v_call: TRBV7-8; clone_size: medium-sized; cdr3_nt: TGTGCCAGCAGCCCACGGACAGGGACCATCTACGAGCAGTACTTC; cdr3_aa: CASSPRTGTIYEQYF
d_call: NA; j_call: TRBJ2-5; v_call: TRBV29-1; clone_size: medium-sized; cdr3_nt: TGCAGCGTTGACGGCGGGCCGGCGCGAGAGACCCAGTACTTC; cdr3_aa: CSVDGGPARETQYF
d_call: TRBD2; j_call: TRBJ2-3; v_call: TRBV7-2; clone_size: medium-sized; cdr3_nt: TGTGCCAGCAGCTTCGCGGGGGTGACAGATACGCAGTATTTT; cdr3_aa: CASSFAGVTDTQYF
d_call: NA; j_call: TRBJ2-7; v_call: TRBV2; clone_size: NA; cdr3_nt: TGTGCCAGCAGTGAATTGGGACAATTGTCCGAGCAGTACTTC; cdr3_aa: CASSELGQLSEQYF
d_call: NA; j_call: TRBJ2-4; v_call: TRBV7-2; clone_size: large; cdr3_nt: TGTGCCAGCAGCCAAATAGGAGGAGCCAAAAACATTCAGTACTTC; cdr3_aa: CASSQIGGAKNIQYF
d_call: TRBD2; j_call: TRBJ2-1; v_call: TRBV6-5; clone_size: few; cdr3_nt: TGTGCCAGCAGCCCCCGAAGGGGGGGGACTAGCTACAATGAGCAGTTCTTC; cdr3_aa: CASSPRRGGTSYNEQFF
d_call: NA; j_call: TRBJ2-2; v_call: TRBV7-3; clone_size: many; cdr3_nt: TGTGCCAGCAGCTTGGGAGCTTTGAACACCGGGGAGCTGTTTTTT; cdr3_aa: CASSLGALNTGELFF
d_call: NA; j_call: TRBJ1-6; v_call: TRBV7-2; clone_size: medium-sized; cdr3_nt: TGTGCCAGCAGCTTAGAAGAACAGGGAGTATTTCCACCCCTCCACTTT; cdr3_aa: CASSLEEQGVFPPLHF
d_call: TRBD1; j_call: TRBJ1-5; v_call: TRBV27; clone_size: medium-sized; cdr3_nt: TGTGCCAGCACCTCGACAGGGTCCCACAATCAGCCCCAGCATTTT; cdr3_aa: CASTSTGSHNQPQHF
d_call: TRBD2; j_call: TRBJ2-3; v_call: TRBV2; clone_size: medium-sized; cdr3_nt: TGTGCCAGCAGTGAAGGGACTAGCGGTAGCACAGATACGCAGTATTTT; cdr3_aa: CASSEGTSGSTDTQYF
d_call: TRBD2; j_call: TRBJ2-1; v_call: TRBV2; clone_size: medium-sized; cdr3_nt: TGTGCCAGCAGGGGGGGGTTCTCCTACAATGAGCAGTTCTTC; cdr3_aa: CASRGGFSYNEQFF
d_call: TRBD1; j_call: TRBJ2-7; v_call: TRBV2; clone_size: NA; cdr3_nt: TGTGCCAGCAGCCCTGGGACAGGGCACCCCTACGAGCAGTACTTC; cdr3_aa: CASSPGTGHPYEQYF
d_call: NA; j_call: TRBJ1-6; v_call: TRBV30; clone_size: medium-sized; cdr3_nt: TGTGCCTGGAGTGTACCTCCAGAATCACCCCTCCACTTT; cdr3_aa: CAWSVPPESPLHF
d_call: TRBD1; j_call: TRBJ2-7; v_call: TRBV6-6; clone_size: large; cdr3_nt: TGTGCCAGCAGTTACTCGAAACAGGGGGCCTACGAGCAGTACTTC; cdr3_aa: CASSYSKQGAYEQYF
d_call: NA; j_call: TRBJ2-3; v_call: TRBV15; clone_size: many; cdr3_nt: TGTGCCACCAGCAGAGATCGGGGGATCACAGATACGCAGTATTTT; cdr3_aa: CATSRDRGITDTQYF
d_call: TRBD1; j_call: TRBJ1-6; v_call: TRBV3-1; clone_size: NA; cdr3_nt: TGTGCCAGCAGCCAAGCAACCGGACAGGGGCGGTCACCCCTCCACTTT; cdr3_aa: CASSQATGQGRSPLHF
d_call: NA; j_call: TRBJ2-7; v_call: TRBV10-3; clone_size: NA; cdr3_nt: TGTGCCACGGCGGACGGCTACGAGCAGTACTTC; cdr3_aa: CATADGYEQYF
d_call: TRBD2; j_call: TRBJ2-7; v_call: TRBV7-6; clone_size: medium-sized; cdr3_nt: TGTGCCAGCAGCTTAGATAGCGGGGTGACCTACGAGCAGTACTTC; cdr3_aa: CASSLDSGVTYEQYF
d_call: NA; j_call: TRBJ2-3; v_call: TRBV4-3; clone_size: medium-sized; cdr3_nt: TGCGCCAGCAGCCAAGCCCGGGGTAGTTCAAGTCCTAGCACAGATACGCAGTATTTT; cdr3_aa: CASSQARGSSSPSTDTQYF
d_call: TRBD1; j_call: TRBJ1-1; v_call: TRBV27; clone_size: medium-sized; cdr3_nt: TGTGCCAGCAGTCCGGGACAGGTGGGGGCAAACACTGAAGCTTTCTTT; cdr3_aa: CASSPGQVGANTEAFF
d_call: TRBD1; j_call: TRBJ1-6; v_call: TRBV3-1; clone_size: medium-sized; cdr3_nt: TGTGCCAGCAGCCAAGGGACAGGGGTGGATTCACCCCTCCACTTT; cdr3_aa: CASSQGTGVDSPLHF
d_call: NA; j_call: TRBJ2-3; v_call: TRBV29-1; clone_size: medium-sized; cdr3_nt: TGCAGCGTTGAAGAAATGGGAGATACGCAGTATTTT; cdr3_aa: CSVEEMGDTQYF
d_call: NA; j_call: TRBJ1-5; v_call: TRBV20-1; clone_size: medium-sized; cdr3_nt: TGCAGTGCTAGAGAGGTCCCAGGGGATAATCAGCCCCAGCATTTT; cdr3_aa: CSAREVPGDNQPQHF
d_call: NA; j_call: TRBJ1-1; v_call: TRBV30; clone_size: medium-sized; cdr3_nt: TGTGCCTGGAGGCGACACCGACTAGAAGCTTTCTTT; cdr3_aa: CAWRRHRLEAFF
d_call: TRBD2; j_call: TRBJ2-5; v_call: TRBV7-2; clone_size: medium-sized; cdr3_nt: TGTGCCAGCAGCCGCGGGGGGCCGGGAGAGACCCAGTACTTC; cdr3_aa: CASSRGGPGETQYF
d_call: NA; j_call: TRBJ1-1; v_call: TRBV6-1; clone_size: medium-sized; cdr3_nt: TGTGCCAGCAGTGAAGAAAGAGAGGCTTTCTTT; cdr3_aa: CASSEEREAFF
d_call: TRBD1; j_call: TRBJ1-2; v_call: TRBV29-1; clone_size: large; cdr3_nt: TGCAGCGCCCTCCCACCTCTAAACAGGGGCGAACGTGGCTACACCTTC; cdr3_aa: CSALPPLNRGERGYTF
d_call: NA; j_call: TRBJ2-1; v_call: TRBV7-3; clone_size: medium-sized; cdr3_nt: TGTGCCAGCAGCTTAACGTCGGCTAGCTCTGAGCAGTTCTTC; cdr3_aa: CASSLTSASSEQFF
d_call: TRBD2; j_call: TRBJ2-1; v_call: TRBV20-1; clone_size: large; cdr3_nt: TGCAGTGCTAGAGATAGGGCGGGACTAGCGACGAATGAGCAGTTCTTC; cdr3_aa: CSARDRAGLATNEQFF
d_call: TRBD1; j_call: TRBJ2-2; v_call: TRBV7-2; clone_size: few; cdr3_nt: TGTGCCAGCAGCACCCGACAGGGGACCACCGGGGAGCTGTTTTTT; cdr3_aa: CASSTRQGTTGELFF
d_call: NA; j_call: TRBJ1-2; v_call: TRBV19; clone_size: medium-sized; cdr3_nt: TGTGCCAGTAGTATTGCAGGGGACCGAGCTAACTATGGCTACACCTTC; cdr3_aa: CASSIAGDRANYGYTF
d_call: TRBD2; j_call: TRBJ2-5; v_call: TRBV20-1; clone_size: many; cdr3_nt: TGCAGTGCTAGCGGGACTAGGGAGACCCAGTACTTC; cdr3_aa: CSASGTRETQYF
d_call: NA; j_call: TRBJ2-3; v_call: TRBV15; clone_size: medium-sized; cdr3_nt: TGTGCCACCGGGGCAGGGGGCACAGATACGCAGTATTTT; cdr3_aa: CATGAGGTDTQYF
d_call: TRBD2; j_call: TRBJ2-1; v_call: TRBV7-3; clone_size: medium-sized; cdr3_nt: TGTGCCAGCAGCCTAAGCGGGGCCAGCTCCTACAATGAGCAGTTCTTC; cdr3_aa: CASSLSGASSYNEQFF
d_call: TRBD1; j_call: TRBJ2-3; v_call: TRBV5-4; clone_size: many; cdr3_nt: TGTGCCAGCAGCTCCGACAGGGGGCTGACAGATACGCAGTATTTT; cdr3_aa: CASSSDRGLTDTQYF
d_call: NA; j_call: TRBJ1-1; v_call: TRBV20-1; clone_size: medium-sized; cdr3_nt: TGCAGTGCTACCAGGACGGGAGAGATGAACACTGAAGCTTTCTTT; cdr3_aa: CSATRTGEMNTEAFF
d_call: NA; j_call: TRBJ2-4; v_call: TRBV7-2; clone_size: medium-sized; cdr3_nt: TGTGCCAGCAGCTTAGCGCAGGGGGGGGCCAAAAACATTCAGTACTTC; cdr3_aa: CASSLAQGGAKNIQYF
d_call: NA; j_call: TRBJ1-1; v_call: TRBV7-8; clone_size: medium-sized; cdr3_nt: TGTGCCAGCAGCTTAGAACAGGGCGGGGGTGAAGCTTTCTTT; cdr3_aa: CASSLEQGGGEAFF